These 10 T cell receptor beta chains share one sample of origin, sequenced in a study of cytomegalovirus exposure and HLA in healthy donors. Amplification used 60 Vbeta primers and 13 Jbeta primers. Only in-frame clones appear in the TCRdb table, and some are missing; sequencing was by immunoSEQ multiplex PCR. The sample holds roughly 120,000 clones, approximately 80% seen once. The sequenced sample was PBMCs. The origin of the receptors is a middle-aged man in good health and CMV-seronegative.

The chain has TRBV5-1 and TRBJ2-5; the match to TRBD2 covers 7 bases. The V gene's germline CDR1 is SGHRS and CDR2 YFSETQ. Unmatched junction bases numbered 6, after V lost 2 bases and J lost 2 bases. This CDR3 is built from 15 residues. The DNA for the CDR3 is TGCGCCAGCAGCTTAGGAGGGAGGGAGCAAGAGACCCAGTACTTC. Protein: CASSLGGREQETQYF.

CDR3 coding DNA: TGTGCCAGTAGTTTGGCTGGCAGTTACGAGCAGTACTTC. It translates to CASSLAGSYEQYF. V gene TRBV19 combines with J gene TRBJ2-7; no reliable D call. Germline assignment: CDR1 LNHDA and CDR2 SQIVND (reference sequence). V was pared by 5 bases and J by 4 bases, with 12 bases between. The CDR3 has 13 amino acids.

The genes are TRBV6-6 and TRBJ1-6; D is unclear. The ends were cut back, 8 bases at V and 5 bases at J, with 10 bases in the middle. CDR3 length: 13 amino acids. CDR1 is MNHNY and CDR2 is SVGAGI in the germline V gene (reference sequence). CDR3 protein: CASRGQDNSPLHF. DNA of the CDR3: TGTGCCAGCCGAGGGCAGGATAATTCACCCCTCCACTTT.

For this clone: Other DNA sequences in this sample translate to the same CDR3. The chain joins TRBV18 to TRBJ2-7; 11 bases map to TRBD2. CDR3 length equals 15 residues. Per germline, CDR1 KGHSH and CDR2 LQKENI. Unmatched junction bases numbered 1, after V lost 2 bases and J lost 1 base. The CDR3 sequence is CASSPTSGGSYEQYF. Here the CDR3 DNA reads TGTGCCAGCTCACCAACTAGCGGGGGATCCTACGAGCAGTACTTC.

The chain carries TRBV7-8 and TRBJ2-2, with D hard to call. The CDR3 runs to 15 residues. Germline CDR1 and CDR2: SGHVS and FQNEAQ. V was shortened by 1 base and J by 3 bases, with 9 bases between the two germline ends. This chain's CDR3 is CASSLVWADTGELFF. The CDR3 nucleotides read TGTGCCAGCAGCTTAGTTTGGGCAGACACCGGGGAGCTGTTTTTT.

Concerning this clone: Different DNA sequences within this sample yield the same CDR3. The chain employs TRBV5-1 and TRBJ2-4; 9 bases match TRBD1. The germline CDR1 and CDR2 sequences are SGHRS and YFSETQ. V lost 4 bases and J lost 7; bases outside the gene matches: 9. The CDR3 runs 15 residues. CDR3 nucleotide sequence: TGCGCCAGCAGCCTAACCGGGACAGGGTTGAACATTCAGTACTTC. It is translated as CASSLTGTGLNIQYF. The whole variable domain, filled in from reference TRBV5-1 and TRBJ2-4, reads KAGVTQTPRYLIKTRGQQVTLSCSPISGHRSVSWYQQTPGQGLQFLFEYFSETQRNKGNFPGRFSGRQFSNSRSEMNVSTLELGDSALYLCASSLTGTGLNIQYFGAGTRLSVL.

This chain joins TRBV18 and TRBJ1-5; no clear D. The CDR3 covers 17 residues. Germline V lookup: CDR1 KGHSH, CDR2 LQKENI. The ends were cut back, 3 bases at V and 2 bases at J, with 17 bases in the middle. CDR3 loop: CASSPSGSGTGNQPQHF. In DNA, the CDR3 is TGTGCCAGCTCACCGTCTGGATCGGGAACGGGCAATCAGCCCCAGCATTTT.

As concerns this clone: One junction end does not reproduce the germline sequence, and a read error may be involved. Other DNA sequences of this sample code for an identical CDR3. The rearrangement uses TRBV5-1 and TRBJ1-1, with unresolved D. Per the germline V gene, CDR1 is SGHRS and CDR2 is YFSETQ. The CDR3 spans 15 residues. In DNA, the CDR3 is TGCGCCAGCAGCTTGGCTCAGATCATGAACACCGAAGCTTTCTTT. Translating gives CASSLAQIMNTEAFF.

The rearrangement links TRBV29-1 to TRBJ1-1, with TRBD1 identical over 8 bases. CDR1 is SQVTM and CDR2 is ANQGSEA in the germline V gene. The J segment lost 4 bases and the V segment lost 0 bases, leaving 1 base of the junction unmatched. This CDR3 spans 13 amino acids. The CDR3 spells CSVEEGQGTEAFF. CDR3 coding DNA: TGCAGCGTTGAAGAAGGACAGGGCACTGAAGCTTTCTTT.

This clone was counted a few times. The V gene is TRBV5-4, the J gene TRBJ1-4; D might be TRBD1 (5 bases). V was pared by 4 bases and J by 3 bases, with 16 bases between. The CDR3 consists of 16 residues. Germline values: CDR1 SGHNT, CDR2 YYREEE (reference sequence). Written as DNA, the CDR3 is TGTGCCAGCAGCCCGGTTCGGGGGACGGCTAATGAAAAACTGTTTTTT. Protein sequence: CASSPVRGTANEKLFF.